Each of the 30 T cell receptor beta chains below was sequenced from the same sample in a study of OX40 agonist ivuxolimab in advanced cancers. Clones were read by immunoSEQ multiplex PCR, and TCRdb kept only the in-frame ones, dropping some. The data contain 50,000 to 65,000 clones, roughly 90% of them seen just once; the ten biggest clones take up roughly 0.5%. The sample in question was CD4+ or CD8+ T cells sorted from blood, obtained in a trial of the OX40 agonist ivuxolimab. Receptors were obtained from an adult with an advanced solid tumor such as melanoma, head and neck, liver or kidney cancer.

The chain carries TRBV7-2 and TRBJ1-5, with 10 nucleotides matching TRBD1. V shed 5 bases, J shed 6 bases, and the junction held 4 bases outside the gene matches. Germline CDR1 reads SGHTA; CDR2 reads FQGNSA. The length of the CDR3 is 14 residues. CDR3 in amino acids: CASSPTGGGQPQHF. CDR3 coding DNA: TGTGCCAGCAGCCCGACAGGGGGCGGTCAGCCCCAGCATTTT.

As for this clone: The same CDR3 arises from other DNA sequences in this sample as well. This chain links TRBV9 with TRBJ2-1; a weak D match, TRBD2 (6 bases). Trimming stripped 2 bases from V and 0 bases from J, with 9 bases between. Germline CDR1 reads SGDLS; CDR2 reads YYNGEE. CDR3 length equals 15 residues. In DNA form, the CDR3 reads TGTGCCAGCAGCGTTGCCGGGGGCTCCTACAATGAGCAGTTCTTC. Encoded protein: CASSVAGGSYNEQFF.

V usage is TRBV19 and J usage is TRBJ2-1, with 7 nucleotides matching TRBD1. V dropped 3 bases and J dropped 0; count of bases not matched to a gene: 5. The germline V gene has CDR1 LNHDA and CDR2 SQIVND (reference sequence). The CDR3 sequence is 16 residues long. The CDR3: CASSIEGAPSYNEQFF. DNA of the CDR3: TGTGCCAGTAGTATCGAGGGGGCCCCCTCCTACAATGAGCAGTTCTTC. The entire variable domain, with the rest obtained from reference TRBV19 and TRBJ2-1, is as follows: DGGITQSPKYLFRKEGQNVTLSCEQNLNHDAMYWYRQDPGQGLRLIYYSQIVNDFQKGDIAEGYSVSREKKESFPLTVTSAQKNPTAFYLCASSIEGAPSYNEQFFGPGTRLTVL.

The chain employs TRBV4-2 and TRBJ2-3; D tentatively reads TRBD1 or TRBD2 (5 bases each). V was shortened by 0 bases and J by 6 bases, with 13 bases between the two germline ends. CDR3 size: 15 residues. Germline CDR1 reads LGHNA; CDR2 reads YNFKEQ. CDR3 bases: TGTGCCAGCAGCCAAGAGGGGGTTCCCCGGGATACGCAGTATTTT. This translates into CASSQEGVPRDTQYF.

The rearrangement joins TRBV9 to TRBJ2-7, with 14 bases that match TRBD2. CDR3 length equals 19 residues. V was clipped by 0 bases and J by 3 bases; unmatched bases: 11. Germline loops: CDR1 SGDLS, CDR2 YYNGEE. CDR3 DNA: TGTGCCAGCAGCGTAGTTTCCCAAAGACTAGCGGGAGGGAACTACGAGCAGTACTTC. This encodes CASSVVSQRLAGGNYEQYF.

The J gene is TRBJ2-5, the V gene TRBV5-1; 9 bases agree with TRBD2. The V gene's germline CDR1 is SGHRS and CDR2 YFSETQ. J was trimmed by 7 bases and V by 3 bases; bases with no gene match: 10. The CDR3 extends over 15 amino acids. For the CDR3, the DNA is TGCGCCAGCAGCTCACTCACTAGCGGGCCGGGGACCCAGTACTTC. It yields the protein CASSSLTSGPGTQYF.

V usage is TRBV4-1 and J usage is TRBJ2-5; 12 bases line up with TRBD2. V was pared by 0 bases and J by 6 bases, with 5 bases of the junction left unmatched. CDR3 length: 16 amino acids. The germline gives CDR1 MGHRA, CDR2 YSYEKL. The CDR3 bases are TGCGCCAGCAGCCAAGAGCTAGCGGGGGGGCCGAAGACCCAGTACTTC. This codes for CASSQELAGGPKTQYF.

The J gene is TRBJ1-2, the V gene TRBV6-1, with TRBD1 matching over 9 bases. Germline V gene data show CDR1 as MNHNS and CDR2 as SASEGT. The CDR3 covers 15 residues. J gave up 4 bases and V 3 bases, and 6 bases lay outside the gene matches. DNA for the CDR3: TGTGCCAGCAGTGATCTACAGGGGGCGACCTATGGCTACACCTTC. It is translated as CASSDLQGATYGYTF.

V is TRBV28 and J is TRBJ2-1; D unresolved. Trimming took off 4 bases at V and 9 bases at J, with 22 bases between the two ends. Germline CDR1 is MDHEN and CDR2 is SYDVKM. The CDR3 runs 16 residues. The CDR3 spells CASSYPRTLQVFEQFF. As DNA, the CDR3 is TGTGCCAGCAGTTATCCCCGGACCCTGCAAGTATTTGAGCAGTTCTTC.

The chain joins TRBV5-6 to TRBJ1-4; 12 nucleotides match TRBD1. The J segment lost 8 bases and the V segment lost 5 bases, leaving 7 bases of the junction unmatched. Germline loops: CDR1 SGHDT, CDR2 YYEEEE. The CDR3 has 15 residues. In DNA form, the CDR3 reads TGTGCCAGCAGGGTGTACGGGACAGGGGGCGAAAAACTGTTTTTT. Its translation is CASRVYGTGGEKLFF.

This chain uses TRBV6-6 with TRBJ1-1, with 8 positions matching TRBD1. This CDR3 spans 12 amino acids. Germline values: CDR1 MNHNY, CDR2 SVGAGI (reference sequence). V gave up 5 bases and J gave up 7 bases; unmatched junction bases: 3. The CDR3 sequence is CASSQQGVEAFF. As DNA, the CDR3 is TGTGCCAGCAGTCAACAGGGGGTTGAAGCTTTCTTT.

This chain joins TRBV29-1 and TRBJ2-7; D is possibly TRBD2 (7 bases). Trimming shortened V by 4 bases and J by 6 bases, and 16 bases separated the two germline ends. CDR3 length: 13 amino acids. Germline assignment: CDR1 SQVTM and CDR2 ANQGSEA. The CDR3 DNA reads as TGCAGCGTTGGTCCAAGGGGGGGTCGCGAGCAGTACTTC. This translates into CSVGPRGGREQYF.

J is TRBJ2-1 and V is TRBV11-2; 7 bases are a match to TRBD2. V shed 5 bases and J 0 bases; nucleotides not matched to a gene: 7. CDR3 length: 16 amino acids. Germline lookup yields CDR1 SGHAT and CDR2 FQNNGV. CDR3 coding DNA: TGTGCCAGCAGCGAACGGGACTATAGCTCCTACAATGAGCAGTTCTTC. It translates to CASSERDYSSYNEQFF.

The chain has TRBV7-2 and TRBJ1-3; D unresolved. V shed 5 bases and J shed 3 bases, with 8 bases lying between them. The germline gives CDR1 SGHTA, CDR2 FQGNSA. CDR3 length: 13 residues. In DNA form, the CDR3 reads TGTGCCAGCAGCCGCGCGGTTGGAAACACCATATATTTT. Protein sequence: CASSRAVGNTIYF.

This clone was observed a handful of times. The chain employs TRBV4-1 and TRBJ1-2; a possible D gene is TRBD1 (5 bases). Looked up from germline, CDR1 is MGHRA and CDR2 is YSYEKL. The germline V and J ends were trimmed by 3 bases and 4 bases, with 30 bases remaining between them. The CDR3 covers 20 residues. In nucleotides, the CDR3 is TGCGCCAGCAGCCATCCTACAGGTAGGCAACGATGGAGGGGACCCTATGGCTACACCTTC. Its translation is CASSHPTGRQRWRGPYGYTF.

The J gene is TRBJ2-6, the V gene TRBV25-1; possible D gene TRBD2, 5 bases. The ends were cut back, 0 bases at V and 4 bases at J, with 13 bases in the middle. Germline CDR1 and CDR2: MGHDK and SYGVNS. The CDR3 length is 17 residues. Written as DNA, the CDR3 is TGTGCCAGCAGTGAATATAGATCGGGGTACGGGGCCAACGTCCTGACTTTC. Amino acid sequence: CASSEYRSGYGANVLTF. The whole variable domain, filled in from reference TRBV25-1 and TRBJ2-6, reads EADIYQTPRYLVIGTGKKITLECSQTMGHDKMYWYQQDPGMELHLIHYSYGVNSTEKGDLSSESTVSRIRTEHFPLTLESARPSHTSQYLCASSEYRSGYGANVLTFGAGSRLTVL.

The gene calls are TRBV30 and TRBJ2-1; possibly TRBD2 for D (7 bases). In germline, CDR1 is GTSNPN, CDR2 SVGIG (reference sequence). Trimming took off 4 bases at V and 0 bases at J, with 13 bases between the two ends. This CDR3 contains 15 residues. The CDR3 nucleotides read TGTGCCTGGAACTGGGGGGGCAGCTCCTACAATGAGCAGTTCTTC. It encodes CAWNWGGSSYNEQFF.

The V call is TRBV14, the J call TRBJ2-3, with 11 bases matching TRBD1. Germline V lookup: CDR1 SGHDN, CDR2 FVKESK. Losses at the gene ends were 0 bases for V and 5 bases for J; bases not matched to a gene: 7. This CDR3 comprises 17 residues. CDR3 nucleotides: TGTGCCAGCAGCCAAGATCTAAGGACAGGGGGCGAAGATACGCAGTATTTT. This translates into CASSQDLRTGGEDTQYF.

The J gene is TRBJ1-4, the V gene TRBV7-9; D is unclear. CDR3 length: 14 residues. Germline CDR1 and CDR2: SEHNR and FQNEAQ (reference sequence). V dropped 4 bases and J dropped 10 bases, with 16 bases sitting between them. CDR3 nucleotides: TGTGCCAGCAGCTCCCGGGCGGGCTTCGGAAAACTGTTTTTT. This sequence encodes CASSSRAGFGKLFF.

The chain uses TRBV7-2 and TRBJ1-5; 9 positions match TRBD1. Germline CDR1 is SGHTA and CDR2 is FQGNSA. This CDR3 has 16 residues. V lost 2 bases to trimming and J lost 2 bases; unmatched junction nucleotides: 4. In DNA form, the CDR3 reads TGTGCCAGCAGCTTAATTACAGGGGGCGGCAATCAGCCCCAGCATTTT. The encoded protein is CASSLITGGGNQPQHF.

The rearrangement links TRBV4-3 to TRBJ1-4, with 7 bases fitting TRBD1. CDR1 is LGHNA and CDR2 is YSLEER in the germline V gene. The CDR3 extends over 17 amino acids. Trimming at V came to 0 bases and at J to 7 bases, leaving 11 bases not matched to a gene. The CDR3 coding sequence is TGCGCCAGCAGCCAAGAGTCGGGAGACAGGGTTAGTGAAAAACTGTTTTTT. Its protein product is CASSQESGDRVSEKLFF.

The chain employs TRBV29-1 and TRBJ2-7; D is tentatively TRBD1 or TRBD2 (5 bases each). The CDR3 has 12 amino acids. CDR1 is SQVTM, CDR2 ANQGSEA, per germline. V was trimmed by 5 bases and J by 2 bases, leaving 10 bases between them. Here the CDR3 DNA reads TGCAGCGTTAGGGACCTTACCTACGAGCAGTACTTC. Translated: CSVRDLTYEQYF.

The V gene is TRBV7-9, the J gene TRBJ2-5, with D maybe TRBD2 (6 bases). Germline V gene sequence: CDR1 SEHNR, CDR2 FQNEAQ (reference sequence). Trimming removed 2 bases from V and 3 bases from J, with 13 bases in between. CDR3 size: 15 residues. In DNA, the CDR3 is TGTGCCAGCAGCTTACAGGGACTCTCAAAAGAGACCCAGTACTTC. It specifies CASSLQGLSKETQYF.

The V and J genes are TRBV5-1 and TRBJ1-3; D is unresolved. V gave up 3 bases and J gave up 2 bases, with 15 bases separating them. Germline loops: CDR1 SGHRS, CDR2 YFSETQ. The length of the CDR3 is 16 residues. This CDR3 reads CASSSETDIPGNTIYF. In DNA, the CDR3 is TGCGCCAGCAGCTCAGAGACCGATATACCTGGAAACACCATATATTTT.

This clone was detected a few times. DNA of the CDR3: TGTGCCAGCAGCTCGAGAAACCGGGACAGGGGGGAGGACTACACCTTC. Translating it yields CASSSRNRDRGEDYTF. The V call is TRBV6-6, the J call TRBJ1-2, with TRBD1 matching over 11 bases. Germline-derived CDR1 and CDR2 are MNHNY and SVGAGI (reference sequence). The CDR3 is 16 amino acids. After removal of 6 bases from V and 10 bases from J, the junction contained 16 bases not matched to a gene.

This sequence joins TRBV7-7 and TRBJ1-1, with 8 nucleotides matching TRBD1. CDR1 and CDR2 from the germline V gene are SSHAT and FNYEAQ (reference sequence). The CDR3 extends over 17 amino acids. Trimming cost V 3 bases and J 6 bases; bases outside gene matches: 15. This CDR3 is CASSLVRTGNEVPEAFF. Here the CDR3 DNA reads TGTGCCAGCAGCTTGGTTAGGACAGGGAACGAGGTCCCTGAAGCTTTCTTT.

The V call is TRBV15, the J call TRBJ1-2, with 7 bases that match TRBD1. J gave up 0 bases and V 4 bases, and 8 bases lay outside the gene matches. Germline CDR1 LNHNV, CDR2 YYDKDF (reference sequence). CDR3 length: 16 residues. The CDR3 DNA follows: TGTGCCACCAGCATGAGGGGCGGGACAGCTAACTATGGCTACACCTTC. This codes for CATSMRGGTANYGYTF.

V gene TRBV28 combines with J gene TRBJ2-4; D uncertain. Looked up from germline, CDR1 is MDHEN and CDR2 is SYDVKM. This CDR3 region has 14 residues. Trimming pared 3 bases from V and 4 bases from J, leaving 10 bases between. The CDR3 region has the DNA TGTGCCAGCAGTTTGCCAGATCGTAAAAACATTCAGTACTTC. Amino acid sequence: CASSLPDRKNIQYF.

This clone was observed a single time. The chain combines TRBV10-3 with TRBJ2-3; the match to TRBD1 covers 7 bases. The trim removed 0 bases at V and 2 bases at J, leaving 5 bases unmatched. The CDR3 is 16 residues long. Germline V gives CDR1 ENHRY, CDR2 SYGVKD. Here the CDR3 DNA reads TGTGCCATCAGTGAGTCCTATGGGACAGCCACAGATACGCAGTATTTT. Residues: CAISESYGTATDTQYF.

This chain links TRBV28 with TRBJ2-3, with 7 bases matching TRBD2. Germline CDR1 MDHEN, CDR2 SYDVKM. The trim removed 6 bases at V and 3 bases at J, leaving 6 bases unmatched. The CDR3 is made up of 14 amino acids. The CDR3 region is CASRWTRSTDTQYF. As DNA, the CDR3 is TGTGCCAGCAGATGGACTAGATCAACAGATACGCAGTATTTT.